The entry below describes one T cell receptor beta chain. The target antigen is unknown. The data were taken from a study of cytomegalovirus exposure and HLA in healthy donors. Study as a whole: From HLA-typed donors, an early data release held about 85 million unique TCRs. Membership in the Caucasian-associated ancestry cluster was found for about 80% of nearly 400 genotyped donors. Broader study findings: The study flagged some 170 TCR beta chains as cytomegalovirus-associated.

The V gene lost 3 bases and the J gene lost 0 bases, with 6 bases spanning the gap. This CDR3 has 13 amino acids. Per the germline V gene, CDR1 is MDHEN and CDR2 is SYDVKM. In the PCR, 60 Vbeta and 13 Jbeta primers were used. Clones were sequenced by immunoSEQ multiplex PCR, and TCRdb holds only the in-frame ones, with some missing. Of about 170,000 clones listed, 75% to 90% are singletons. Sequencing input: PBMCs. V gene TRBV28 combines with J gene TRBJ2-7; no reliable D call. This TCR came from a woman between 45 and 60 years old in good health and CMV-seropositive. CDR3 residues: CASSFSLSYEQYF. In DNA, the CDR3 is TGTGCCAGCAGTTTTAGTCTCTCCTACGAGCAGTACTTC.